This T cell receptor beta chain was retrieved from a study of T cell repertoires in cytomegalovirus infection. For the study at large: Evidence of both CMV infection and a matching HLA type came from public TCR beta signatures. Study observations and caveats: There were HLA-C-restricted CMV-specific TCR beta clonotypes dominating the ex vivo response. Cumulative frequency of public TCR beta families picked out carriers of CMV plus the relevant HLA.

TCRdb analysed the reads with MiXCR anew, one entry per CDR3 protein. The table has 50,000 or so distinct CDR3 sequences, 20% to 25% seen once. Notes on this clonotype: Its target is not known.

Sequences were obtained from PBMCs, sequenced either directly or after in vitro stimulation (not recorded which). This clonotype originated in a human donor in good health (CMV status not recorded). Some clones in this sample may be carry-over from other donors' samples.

The CDR3 loop is CASMRGSSYEQYF. The CDR3 DNA sequence: TGTGCCAGCATGCGGGGGAGCTCCTACGAGCAGTACTTC. J is TRBJ2-7 and V is TRBV6-1; 7 bases map to TRBD2. Germline V gene sequence: CDR1 MNHNS, CDR2 SASEGT. With 7 bases clipped from V and 0 bases from J, the junction kept 3 bases outside the gene matches. The CDR3 is 13 amino acids.